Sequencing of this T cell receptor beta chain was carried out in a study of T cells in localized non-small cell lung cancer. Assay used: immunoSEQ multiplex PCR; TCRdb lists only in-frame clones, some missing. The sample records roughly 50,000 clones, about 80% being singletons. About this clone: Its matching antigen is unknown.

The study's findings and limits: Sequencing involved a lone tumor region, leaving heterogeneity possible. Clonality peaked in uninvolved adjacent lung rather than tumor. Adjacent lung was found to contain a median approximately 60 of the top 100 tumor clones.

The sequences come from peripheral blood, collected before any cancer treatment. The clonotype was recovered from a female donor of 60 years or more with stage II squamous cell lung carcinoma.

The CDR3 coding sequence is TGCGCCAGCAGCCAACTATCCGGGGGGCTGGGAAACATTCAGTACTTC. It yields the protein CASSQLSGGLGNIQYF. The gene calls are TRBV4-1 and TRBJ2-4, with D possibly matching TRBD2 (7 bases). V lost 2 bases, J lost 6 bases, and 17 bases lay in between. The CDR3 consists of 16 residues. Germline V gene sequence: CDR1 MGHRA, CDR2 YSYEKL.